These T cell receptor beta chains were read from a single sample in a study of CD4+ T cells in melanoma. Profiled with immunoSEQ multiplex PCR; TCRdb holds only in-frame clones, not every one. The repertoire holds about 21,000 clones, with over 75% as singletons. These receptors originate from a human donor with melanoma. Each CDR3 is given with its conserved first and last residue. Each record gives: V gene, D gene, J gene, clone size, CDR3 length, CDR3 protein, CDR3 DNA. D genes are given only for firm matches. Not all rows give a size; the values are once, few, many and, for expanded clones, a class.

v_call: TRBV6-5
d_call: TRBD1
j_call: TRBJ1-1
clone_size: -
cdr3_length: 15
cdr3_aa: CASSYGQGLNTEAFF
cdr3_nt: TGTGCCAGCAGTTACGGACAGGGGTTGAACACTGAAGCTTTCTTT

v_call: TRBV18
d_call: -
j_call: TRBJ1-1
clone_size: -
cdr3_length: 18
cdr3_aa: CASSPLILGSSENTEAFF
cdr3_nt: TGTGCCAGCTCACCACTCATTTTGGGGAGCAGCGAGAACACTGAAGCTTTCTTT

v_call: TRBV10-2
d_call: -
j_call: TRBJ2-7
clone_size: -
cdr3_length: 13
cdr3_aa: CASSEAGPYEQYF
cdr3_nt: TGCGCCAGCAGTGAGGCCGGTCCCTACGAGCAGTACTTC

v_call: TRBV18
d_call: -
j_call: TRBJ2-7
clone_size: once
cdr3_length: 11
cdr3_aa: CASSPKDEQYF
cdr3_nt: TGTGCCAGCTCACCAAAGGACGAGCAGTACTTC

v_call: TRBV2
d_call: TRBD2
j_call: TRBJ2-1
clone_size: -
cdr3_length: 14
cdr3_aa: CASKPSGGVNEQFF
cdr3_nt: TGTGCCAGCAAGCCTAGCGGGGGGGTCAATGAGCAGTTCTTC

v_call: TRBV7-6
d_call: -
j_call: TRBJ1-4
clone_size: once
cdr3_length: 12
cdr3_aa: CASSSKAIELFF
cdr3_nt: TGTGCCAGCAGCTCCAAAGCTATAGAACTGTTTTTT

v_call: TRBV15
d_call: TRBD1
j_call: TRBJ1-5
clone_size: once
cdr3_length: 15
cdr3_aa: CATSRDGTGNQPQHF
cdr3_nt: TGTGCCACCAGCAGAGATGGGACAGGCAATCAGCCCCAGCATTTT

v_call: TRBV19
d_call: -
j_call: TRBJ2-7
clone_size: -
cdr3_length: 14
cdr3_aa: CASSIGGLLGEQYF
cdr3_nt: TGTGCCAGTAGTATAGGGGGACTCCTGGGCGAGCAGTACTTC

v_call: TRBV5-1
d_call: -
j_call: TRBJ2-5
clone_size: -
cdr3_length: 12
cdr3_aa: CASSLEGPTQYF
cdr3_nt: TGCGCCAGCAGCTTGGAGGGTCCGACCCAGTACTTC

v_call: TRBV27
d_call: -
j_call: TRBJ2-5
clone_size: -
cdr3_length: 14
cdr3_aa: CASSPRTRSETQYF
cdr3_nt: TGTGCCAGCAGTCCTCGGACCCGGTCAGAGACCCAGTACTTC

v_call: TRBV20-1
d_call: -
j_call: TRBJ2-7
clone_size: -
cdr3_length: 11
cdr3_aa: CSARTAREQYF
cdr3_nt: TGCAGTGCAAGGACAGCTCGGGAGCAGTACTTC

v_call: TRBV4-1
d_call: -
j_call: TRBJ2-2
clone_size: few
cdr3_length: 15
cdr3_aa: CASSQGLGQGGELFF
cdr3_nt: TGCGCCAGCAGCCAAGGCCTGGGGCAAGGCGGGGAGCTGTTTTTT

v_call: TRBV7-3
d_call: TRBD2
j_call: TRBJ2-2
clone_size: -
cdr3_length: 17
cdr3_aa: CASSPNGLAGGSGELFF
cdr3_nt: TGTGCCAGCAGCCCTAATGGACTAGCGGGGGGTAGTGGGGAGCTGTTTTTT

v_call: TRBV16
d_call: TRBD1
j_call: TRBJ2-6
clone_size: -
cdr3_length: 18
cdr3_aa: CASSHLGTGLSGANVLTF
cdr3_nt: TGTGCCAGCAGCCACCTCGGGACAGGGCTGTCTGGGGCCAACGTCCTGACTTTC

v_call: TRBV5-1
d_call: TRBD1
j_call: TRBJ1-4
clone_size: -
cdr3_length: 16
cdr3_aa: CASRANPGTGTEKLFF
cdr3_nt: TGCGCCAGCAGGGCAAACCCCGGGACAGGGACTGAAAAACTGTTTTTT

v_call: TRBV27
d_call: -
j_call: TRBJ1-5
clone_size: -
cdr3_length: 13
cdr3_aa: CASSFGGNQPQHF
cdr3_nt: TGTGCCAGCAGTTTTGGTGGCAATCAGCCCCAGCATTTT

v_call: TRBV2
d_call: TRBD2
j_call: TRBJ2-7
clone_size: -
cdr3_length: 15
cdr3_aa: CASRLGASGVYEQYF
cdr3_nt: TGTGCCAGCAGGCTCGGGGCTAGCGGGGTCTACGAGCAGTACTTC

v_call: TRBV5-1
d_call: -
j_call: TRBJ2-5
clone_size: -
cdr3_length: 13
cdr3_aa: CASSLGFGETQYF
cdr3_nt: TGCGCCAGCAGCTTGGGATTTGGCGAGACCCAGTACTTC

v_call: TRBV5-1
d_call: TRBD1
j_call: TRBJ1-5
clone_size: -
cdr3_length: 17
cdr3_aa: CASSLEPQGANNQPQHF
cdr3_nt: TGCGCCAGCAGCTTGGAACCACAGGGGGCTAACAATCAGCCCCAGCATTTT

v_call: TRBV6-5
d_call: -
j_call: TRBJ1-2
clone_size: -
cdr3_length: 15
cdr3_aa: CASSQEGGRNYGYTF
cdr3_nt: TGTGCCAGCAGCCAGGAGGGGGGCAGAAACTATGGCTACACCTTC

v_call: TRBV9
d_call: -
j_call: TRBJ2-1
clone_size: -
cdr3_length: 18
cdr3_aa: CASSARADSNRLHNEQFF
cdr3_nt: TGTGCCAGCAGCGCAAGAGCGGACAGCAACCGTTTACACAATGAGCAGTTCTTC

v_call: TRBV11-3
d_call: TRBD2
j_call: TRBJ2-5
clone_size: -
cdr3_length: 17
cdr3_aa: CASSLGTSGGPQETQYF
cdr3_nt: TGTGCCAGCAGCTTGGGGACTAGCGGGGGTCCACAAGAGACCCAGTACTTC

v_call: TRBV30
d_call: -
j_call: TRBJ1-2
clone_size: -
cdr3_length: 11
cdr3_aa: CAWSAYSGYTF
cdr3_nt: TGTGCCTGGAGTGCTTACAGTGGCTACACCTTC

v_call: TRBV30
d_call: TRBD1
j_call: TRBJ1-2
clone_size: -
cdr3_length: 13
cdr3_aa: CAWSFGTGNGYTF
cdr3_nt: TGTGCCTGGAGCTTCGGGACAGGGAATGGCTACACCTTC

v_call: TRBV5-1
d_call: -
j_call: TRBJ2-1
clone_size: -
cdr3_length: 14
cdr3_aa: CASSLVPSYNEQFF
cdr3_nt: TGCGCCAGCAGCTTGGTGCCTTCCTACAATGAGCAGTTCTTC

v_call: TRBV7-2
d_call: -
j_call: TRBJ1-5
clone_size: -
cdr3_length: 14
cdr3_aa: CASSLRYSNQPQHF
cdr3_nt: TGTGCCAGCAGCTTAAGGTATAGCAATCAGCCCCAGCATTTT

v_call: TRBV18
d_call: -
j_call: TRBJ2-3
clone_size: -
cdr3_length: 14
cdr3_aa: CASSPVPGTDTQYF
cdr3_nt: TGTGCCAGCTCACCCGTACCCGGCACAGATACGCAGTATTTT

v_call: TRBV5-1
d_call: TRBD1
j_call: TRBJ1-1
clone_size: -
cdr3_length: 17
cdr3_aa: CASSLKAQGARRTEAFF
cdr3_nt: TGCGCCAGCAGCTTGAAAGCCCAGGGGGCAAGAAGAACTGAAGCTTTCTTT

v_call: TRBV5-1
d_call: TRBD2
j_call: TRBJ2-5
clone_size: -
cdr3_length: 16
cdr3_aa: CASRRELARVEETQYF
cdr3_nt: TGCGCCAGCAGGCGAGAACTAGCGAGGGTAGAAGAGACCCAGTACTTC

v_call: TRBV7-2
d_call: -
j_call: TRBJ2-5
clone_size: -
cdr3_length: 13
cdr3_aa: CASSPPVGETQYF
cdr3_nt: TGTGCCAGCAGCCCCCCCGTGGGGGAGACCCAGTACTTC

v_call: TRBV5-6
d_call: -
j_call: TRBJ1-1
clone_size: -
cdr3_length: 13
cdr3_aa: CASSQGGSTEAFF
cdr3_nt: TGTGCCAGCAGCCAAGGGGGGAGCACTGAAGCTTTCTTT

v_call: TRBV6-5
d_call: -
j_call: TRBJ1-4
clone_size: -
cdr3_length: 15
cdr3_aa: CASTNRPVYNEKLFF
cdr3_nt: TGTGCCAGCACTAACAGACCGGTTTATAATGAAAAACTGTTTTTT

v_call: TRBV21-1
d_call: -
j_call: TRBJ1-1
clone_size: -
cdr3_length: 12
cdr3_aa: CASSRKGTEAFF
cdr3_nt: TGTGCCAGCAGCAGGAAGGGTACTGAAGCTTTCTTT

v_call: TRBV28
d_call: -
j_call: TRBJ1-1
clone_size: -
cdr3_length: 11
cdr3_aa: CASSSITEAFF
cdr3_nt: TGTGCCAGCAGTTCGATCACTGAAGCTTTCTTT

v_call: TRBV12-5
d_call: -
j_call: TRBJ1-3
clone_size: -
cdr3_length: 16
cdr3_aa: CASGLVVTASGNTIYF
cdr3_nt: TGTGCTAGTGGTTTGGTAGTCACGGCCTCTGGAAACACCATATATTTT

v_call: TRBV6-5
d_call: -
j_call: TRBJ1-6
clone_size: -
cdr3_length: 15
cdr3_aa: CASRGDSSYNSPLHF
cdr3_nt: TGTGCCAGCAGGGGAGACAGCTCCTATAATTCACCCCTCCACTTT

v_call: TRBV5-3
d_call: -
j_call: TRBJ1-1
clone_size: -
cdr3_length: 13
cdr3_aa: CARSLSAGTEAFF
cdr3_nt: TGTGCCAGAAGCTTGTCCGCAGGGACTGAAGCTTTCTTT

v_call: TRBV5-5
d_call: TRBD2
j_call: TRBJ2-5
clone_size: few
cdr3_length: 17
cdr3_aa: CASSLGTSGGAEETQYF
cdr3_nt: TGTGCCAGCAGCTTGGGGACTAGCGGGGGGGCCGAAGAGACCCAGTACTTC

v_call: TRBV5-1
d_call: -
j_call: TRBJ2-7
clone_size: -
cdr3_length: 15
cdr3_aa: CASSLRGGPSYERYF
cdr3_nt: TGCGCCAGCAGCTTGCGCGGGGGCCCTTCCTACGAGCGGTACTTC

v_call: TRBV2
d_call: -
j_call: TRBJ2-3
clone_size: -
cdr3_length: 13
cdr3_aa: CASGGVSTDTQYF
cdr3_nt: TGTGCCAGCGGCGGGGTAAGCACAGATACGCAGTATTTT

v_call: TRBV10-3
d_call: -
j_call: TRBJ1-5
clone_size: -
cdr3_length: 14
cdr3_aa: CAISQGRSNQPQHF
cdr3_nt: TGTGCCATCAGCCAGGGCCGGAGCAATCAGCCCCAGCATTTT

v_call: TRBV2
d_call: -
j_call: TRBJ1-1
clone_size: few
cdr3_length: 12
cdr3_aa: CASSAGLGLAFF
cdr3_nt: TGTGCCAGCAGTGCGGGTCTTGGTCTGGCTTTCTTT

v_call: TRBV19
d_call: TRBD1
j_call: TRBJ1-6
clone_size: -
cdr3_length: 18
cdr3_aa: CASSIRHRQGAPGSPLHF
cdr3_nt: TGTGCCAGTAGTATTAGACATCGGCAGGGGGCCCCTGGCTCACCCCTCCACTTT

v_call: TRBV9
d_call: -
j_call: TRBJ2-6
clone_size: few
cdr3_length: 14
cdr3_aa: CASSAVSGANVLTF
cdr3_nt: TGTGCCAGCAGCGCAGTCTCTGGGGCCAACGTCCTGACTTTC

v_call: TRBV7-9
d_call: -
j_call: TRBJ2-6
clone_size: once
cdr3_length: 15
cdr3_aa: CASRDGGTGANVLTF
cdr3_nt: TGTGCCAGCAGGGACGGAGGGACTGGGGCCAACGTCCTGACTTTC

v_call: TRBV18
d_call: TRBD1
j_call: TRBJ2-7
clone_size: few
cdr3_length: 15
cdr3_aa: CASSLKDRGTYEQYF
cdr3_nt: TGTGCCAGCTCACTCAAGGACAGGGGCACCTACGAGCAGTACTTC

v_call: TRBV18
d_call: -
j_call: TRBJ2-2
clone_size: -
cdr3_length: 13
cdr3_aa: CASSPPVTGELFF
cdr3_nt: TGTGCCAGCTCACCACCTGTGACCGGGGAGCTGTTTTTT

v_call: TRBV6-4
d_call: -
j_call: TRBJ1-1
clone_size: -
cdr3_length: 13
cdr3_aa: CASSSNWNTEAFF
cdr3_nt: TGTGCCAGCAGTTCTAATTGGAACACTGAAGCTTTCTTT

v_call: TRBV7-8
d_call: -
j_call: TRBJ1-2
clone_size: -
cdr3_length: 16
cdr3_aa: CASSSRDLDRVGGYTF
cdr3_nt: TGTGCCAGCAGCTCACGCGACCTTGACCGGGTGGGAGGCTACACCTTC